The 14 T cell receptor beta chains presented below share a single source sample, sequenced in a study of blood T cell repertoires in COVID-19. Sequenced by immunoSEQ multiplex PCR; TCRdb stores in-frame clones only, minus some. The table shows approximately 140,000 clones, with around 89% occurring only once. The sample comprised peripheral blood. These TCRs come from a man aged 45 to 65 with active or convalescent COVID-19.

The chain is built from TRBV7-2 and TRBJ2-1; tentatively, D is TRBD2 (5 bases). The CDR3 contains 13 residues. The germline V gene encodes CDR1 SGHTA and CDR2 FQGNSA. Trimming stripped 2 bases from V and 7 bases from J, with 9 bases between. Here the CDR3 DNA reads TGTGCCAGCAGCTTAAGGTCGGGGAATGAGCAGTTCTTC. Amino acid sequence: CASSLRSGNEQFF.

The rearrangement joins TRBV5-4 to TRBJ1-1; weak D call: TRBD1 (6 bases). This CDR3 is built from 14 residues. The germline V gene encodes CDR1 SGHNT and CDR2 YYREEE (reference sequence). Trimming took 4 bases from V and 3 from J, leaving 13 bases between them. CDR3 DNA sequence: TGTGCCAGCAGCATCTCAGGGGCCGACACTGAAGCTTTCTTT. This gives the protein CASSISGADTEAFF. Filled out from reference TRBV5-4 and TRBJ1-1, the complete variable domain reads ETGVTQSPTHLIKTRGQQVTLRCSSQSGHNTVSWYQQALGQGPQFIFQYYREEENGRGNFPPRFSGLQFPNYSSELNVNALELDDSALYLCASSISGADTEAFFGQGTRLTVV.

The V and J genes are TRBV6-2 or TRBV6-3 and TRBJ1-5, with D possibly TRBD1 on 5 matching bases. Trimming took off 2 bases at V and 1 base at J, with 24 bases between the two ends. Germline loops: CDR1 MNHEY, CDR2 SVGEGT. The CDR3 is 20 residues long. Here the CDR3 reads CASSYQVSQGNKGSNQPQHF. The CDR3 DNA is TGTGCCAGCAGTTACCAGGTTTCCCAGGGTAATAAAGGGAGCAATCAGCCCCAGCATTTT.

The V gene is TRBV9, the J gene TRBJ2-2; D is ambiguous. CDR3 length equals 12 residues. V was shortened by 4 bases and J by 6 bases, with 7 bases between the two germline ends. The germline V gene encodes CDR1 SGDLS and CDR2 YYNGEE. The CDR3 DNA reads as TGTGCCAGCAGCCCCCCCGCCGGGGAGCTGTTTTTT. Protein sequence: CASSPPAGELFF.

V is TRBV6-2 or TRBV6-3 and J is TRBJ2-2; 9 bases align to TRBD1. With V trimmed by 5 bases and J by 4 bases, 5 bases remained unmatched. The CDR3 has 15 amino acids. From germline, CDR1 is MNHEY and CDR2 SVGEGT. The CDR3 loop reads CASSRTDRGTGELFF. CDR3 sequence (DNA): TGTGCCAGCAGTAGGACGGACAGGGGCACCGGGGAGCTGTTTTTT.

The chain is built from TRBV19 and TRBJ1-3, with D uncertain. This CDR3 region has 12 residues. The V gene lost 5 bases and the J gene lost 7 bases, with 9 bases spanning the gap. Per the germline V gene, CDR1 is LNHDA and CDR2 is SQIVND (reference sequence). CDR3 protein: CASSPSLNTIYF. CDR3 coding DNA: TGTGCCAGTAGTCCTAGTTTGAACACCATATATTTT.

The rearrangement uses TRBV30 and TRBJ1-3; weak D call: TRBD1 (6 bases). V gave up 5 bases and J gave up 3 bases, with 17 bases separating them. CDR1 and CDR2 from the germline V gene are GTSNPN and SVGIG (reference sequence). The CDR3 spans 15 residues. The CDR3 loop is CAWGGDPPNGNTIYF. CDR3 coding DNA: TGTGCCTGGGGGGGCGATCCACCGAATGGAAACACCATATATTTT.

The V gene is TRBV7-8, the J gene TRBJ2-4, with 7 bases that match TRBD1. The CDR3 totals 16 residues. Germline loops: CDR1 SGHVS, CDR2 FQNEAQ. J was trimmed by 8 bases and V by 3 bases; bases with no gene match: 13. CDR3 amino acids: CASSFGDREITYIQYF. CDR3 bases: TGTGCCAGCAGCTTCGGGGACAGAGAGATTACATACATTCAGTACTTC.

The chain joins TRBV29-1 to TRBJ2-1, with 13 bases matching TRBD2. The CDR3 covers 14 residues. Unmatched junction bases numbered 12, after V lost 7 bases and J lost 12 bases. Germline V gene data show CDR1 as SQVTM and CDR2 as ANQGSEA. The CDR3 bases are TGCAGCGCAAGAACTAGCGGGGGGGCTGACGGGCAGTTCTTC. Its protein product is CSARTSGGADGQFF.

The chain recombines TRBV5-1 with TRBJ1-2; 7 bases match TRBD1. The CDR3 loop spans 13 amino acids. Germline V gene sequence: CDR1 SGHRS, CDR2 YFSETQ. Trimming cost V 0 bases and J 7 bases; bases outside gene matches: 3. CDR3 bases: TGCGCCAGCAGCTTGGAAGGGGGCGGTGGCTACACCTTC. Translated: CASSLEGGGGYTF.

This clone occurred a few times. The V call is TRBV7-9, the J call TRBJ1-5; D remains unclear. Germline V gives CDR1 SEHNR, CDR2 FQNEAQ (reference sequence). Trimming removed 8 bases at V and 2 bases at J, with 10 bases between. There are 13 residues in the CDR3. In nucleotides, the CDR3 is TGTGCCAGCTGCGCTACAGGCAATCAGCCCCAGCATTTT. It encodes CASCATGNQPQHF.

This clone was detected only a few times. The V gene is TRBV9, the J gene TRBJ1-3, with 11 bases that match TRBD1. Germline CDR1 and CDR2: SGDLS and YYNGEE. The J segment lost 7 bases and the V segment lost 4 bases, leaving 4 bases of the junction unmatched. The CDR3 sequence is 14 residues long. CDR3 nucleotide sequence: TGTGCCAGCAGCCGGGACAGGGGGATGAACACCATATATTTT. Its translation: CASSRDRGMNTIYF.

The chain employs TRBV28 and TRBJ2-3; 9 bases agree with TRBD1. The J segment lost 3 bases and the V segment lost 6 bases, leaving 10 bases of the junction unmatched. The CDR3 contains 16 residues. Germline-derived CDR1 and CDR2 are MDHEN and SYDVKM. In nucleotides, the CDR3 is TGTGCCAGCAGACTTGTACCGGGACAGGGTACAGATACGCAGTATTTT. It specifies CASRLVPGQGTDTQYF.

This sequence joins TRBV5-1 and TRBJ1-3; 8 bases line up with TRBD1. The CDR3 is made up of 17 amino acids. The trim removed 0 bases at V and 0 bases at J, leaving 5 bases unmatched. Looked up from germline, CDR1 is SGHRS and CDR2 is YFSETQ. Here the CDR3 reads CASSLAQGALSGNTIYF. The CDR3, as DNA: TGCGCCAGCAGCTTGGCGCAGGGGGCCCTCTCTGGAAACACCATATATTTT.